One and the same sample provided the 19 T cell receptor beta chains below, sequenced in a study of cytotoxic CD8 clonotypes in ibrutinib-treated CLL. The protocol was immunoSEQ multiplex PCR, while the TCRdb copy is restricted to in-frame clones and leaves out a portion. This table holds about 12,000 clones, around 62% found once. The sequenced sample was PBMCs, obtained before ibrutinib treatment. Receptors were obtained from a human donor with chronic lymphocytic leukemia.

The chain links TRBV27 to TRBJ2-7; D is possibly TRBD1 or TRBD2 (6 bases each). With 6 bases removed from V and 3 bases from J, the gap between germline ends came to 27 bases. The CDR3 spans 18 residues. Per the germline V gene, CDR1 is MNHEY and CDR2 is SMNVEV (reference sequence). The CDR3 bases are TGTGCCAGCAGGCCTCGGGGGCTTCAGACAGGTCGGTTCTACGAGCAGTACTTC. Amino acid sequence: CASRPRGLQTGRFYEQYF.

V is TRBV27 and J is TRBJ2-5, with 7 positions matching TRBD2. CDR1 is MNHEY, CDR2 SMNVEV, per germline (reference sequence). The CDR3 is 15 amino acids. The J segment lost 1 base and the V segment lost 2 bases, leaving 4 bases of the junction unmatched. The CDR3 DNA is TGTGCCAGCAGTTTAGGGCTAGCGGCCCAAGAGACCCAGTACTTC. It encodes CASSLGLAAQETQYF.

This clone has more than one count but fewer than ten. This chain connects TRBV5-1 to TRBJ2-4; 7 bases fit TRBD1. The CDR3 spans 17 residues. Trimming cost V 8 bases and J 3 bases; bases outside gene matches: 17. The V gene's germline CDR1 is SGHRS and CDR2 YFSETQ. The CDR3 DNA reads TGCGCCAGTCCGGGAACAGGGGATGATGAGGACAAAAACATTCAGTACTTC. This encodes CASPGTGDDEDKNIQYF.

The chain combines TRBV19 with TRBJ2-1, with TRBD2 identical over 9 bases. In germline, CDR1 is LNHDA, CDR2 SQIVND (reference sequence). The CDR3 loop spans 14 amino acids. V was clipped by 10 bases and J by 9 bases; unmatched bases: 13. DNA for the CDR3: TGTGCCACCAAAGGCGGCGGGGGGGCCTTTGAGCAGTTCTTC. This codes for CATKGGGGAFEQFF.

This clone was seen a few times. This chain connects TRBV19 to TRBJ2-7; the match to TRBD2 covers 15 bases. The ends lost 8 bases at V and 2 bases at J; junction bases unmatched: 4. The V gene's germline CDR1 is LNHDA and CDR2 SQIVND (reference sequence). This CDR3 is built from 15 residues. The CDR3: CASGRTSGGAYEQYF. In DNA, the CDR3 is TGTGCCAGTGGCAGGACTAGCGGGGGGGCCTACGAGCAGTACTTC.

The CDR3 loop reads CSVEGTGGYEQYF. For the CDR3, the DNA is TGCAGCGTTGAAGGGACAGGGGGGTACGAGCAGTACTTC. J is TRBJ2-7 and V is TRBV29-1, with 10 bases matching TRBD1. The germline CDR1 and CDR2 sequences are SQVTM and ANQGSEA. Trimming cost V 1 base and J 4 bases; bases outside gene matches: 1. The CDR3 is made up of 13 amino acids.

This chain links TRBV6-5 with TRBJ2-2, with D tentatively TRBD2 (6 bases). The CDR3 has 14 residues. Germline CDR1 is MNHEY and CDR2 is SVGAGI. V lost 6 bases and J 7 bases, leaving 15 bases between the germline ends. CDR3 sequence (DNA): TGTGCCAGCAGCCCCAGGACTAACCGCGGGGAGCTGTTTTTT. Amino acid sequence: CASSPRTNRGELFF.

The genes are TRBV5-6 and TRBJ1-1; TRBD1 might be the D (6 bases). The CDR3 sequence is 12 residues long. CDR1 is SGHDT and CDR2 is YYEEEE in the germline V gene. V lost 4 bases to trimming and J lost 7 bases, with 11 bases between them. The CDR3: CASSHLDSEAFF. The CDR3 region has the DNA TGTGCCAGCAGCCACCTGGACAGTGAAGCTTTCTTT.

The V call is TRBV9, the J call TRBJ2-1, with TRBD2 matching 9 bases. The CDR3 length is 14 residues. The V gene's germline CDR1 is SGDLS and CDR2 YYNGEE. V lost 6 bases to trimming and J lost 5 bases; unmatched junction nucleotides: 6. The CDR3 protein is CASNAGGPNNEQFF. The CDR3 coding sequence is TGTGCCAGCAACGCGGGGGGGCCTAACAATGAGCAGTTCTTC.

V usage is TRBV6-5 and J usage is TRBJ2-7, with 13 positions matching TRBD2. The V segment lost 5 bases and the J segment 1 base; nucleotides outside the gene matches: 2. This CDR3 region has 15 residues. The V gene's germline CDR1 is MNHEY and CDR2 SVGAGI. The CDR3, as DNA: TGTGCCAGCAGTAAGGGACTAGCGGGGTCCTACGAGCAGTACTTC. Encoded protein: CASSKGLAGSYEQYF.

J is TRBJ1-1 and V is TRBV5-1; D remains unclear. Germline values: CDR1 SGHRS, CDR2 YFSETQ. The CDR3 has 13 residues. Trimming pared 0 bases from V and 1 base from J, leaving 4 bases between. CDR3 protein: CASSLEANTEAFF. CDR3 coding DNA: TGCGCCAGCAGCTTGGAGGCGAACACTGAAGCTTTCTTT.

This chain links TRBV6-5 with TRBJ2-5; D unresolved. The V end lost 0 bases, the J end lost 4 bases, and 9 bases lay between the germline ends. Germline V gene data show CDR1 as MNHEY and CDR2 as SVGAGI. The CDR3 is 14 amino acids. The CDR3 DNA is TGTGCCAGCAGTTACTCGAGGTTGGGAGAGACCCAGTACTTC. Translating gives CASSYSRLGETQYF.

The chain is built from TRBV7-3 and TRBJ2-1, with D possibly being TRBD2 (6 bases). Germline CDR1 reads SGHTA; CDR2 reads FQGTGA. CDR3 length equals 15 residues. Trimming left V 5 bases short and J 5 bases short, with 16 bases between. CDR3 in DNA: TGTGCCAGCAGCCTCGGGACTCCCTGGAACAATGAGCAGTTCTTC. Translated, it gives CASSLGTPWNNEQFF.

This chain joins TRBV5-1 and TRBJ2-7, with 9 bases that match TRBD1. V trimming: 2 bases; J trimming: 7 bases; junction bases outside the gene matches: 4. The germline V gene has CDR1 SGHRS and CDR2 YFSETQ. This CDR3 contains 13 residues. CDR3 region: CASSFGTGYEQYF. The DNA of the CDR3 is TGCGCCAGCAGCTTCGGGACAGGGTATGAGCAGTACTTC.

This clone turned up a few times. J is TRBJ2-4 and V is TRBV11-2; 7 bases agree with TRBD1. V lost 10 bases and J lost 9; bases outside the gene matches: 6. The CDR3 length is 11 residues. Germline V gene sequence: CDR1 SGHAT, CDR2 FQNNGV. DNA for the CDR3: TGTGCCAAGGGGGCATTAACCATTCAGTACTTC. Amino acids: CAKGALTIQYF.

A few counts support this clone. The CDR3 protein is CASSSGQGLPQYF. CDR3 nucleotide sequence: TGTGCCAGCAGTTCGGGACAGGGTTTGCCGCAGTACTTC. The chain combines TRBV2 with TRBJ2-7, with 9 positions matching TRBD1. Germline V lookup: CDR1 SNHLY, CDR2 FYNNEI. CDR3 size: 13 residues. The ends lost 5 bases at V and 9 bases at J; junction bases unmatched: 8.

This clone was counted only a few times. The chain uses TRBV6-1 and TRBJ2-4; no definite D call. Per the germline V gene, CDR1 is MNHNS and CDR2 is SASEGT. Trimming removed 7 bases at V and 0 bases at J, with 10 bases between. The CDR3 has 14 residues. CDR3 sequence reads: CASIPPIAKNIQYF. The CDR3 nucleotides read TGTGCCAGCATCCCTCCAATAGCCAAAAACATTCAGTACTTC.

This chain joins TRBV7-9 and TRBJ2-2; D possibly corresponds to TRBD1 (5 bases). Germline CDR1 SEHNR, CDR2 FQNEAQ (reference sequence). CDR3 length: 15 residues. V shed 5 bases and J shed 7 bases, with 17 bases lying between them. The CDR3 bases are TGTGCCAGCAGCCCGAGCAAACCTAGGGGCGGGGAGCTGTTTTTT. Protein product: CASSPSKPRGGELFF.

The chain is built from TRBV7-3 and TRBJ1-2; D is undetermined. V was cut by 0 bases and J by 8 bases, with 13 bases left in between. CDR1 is SGHTA, CDR2 FQGTGA, per germline. The CDR3 has 14 residues. The CDR3 here is CASSLTSTTGGYTF. The CDR3 region has the DNA TGTGCCAGCAGCTTAACGAGCACAACTGGCGGCTACACCTTC.